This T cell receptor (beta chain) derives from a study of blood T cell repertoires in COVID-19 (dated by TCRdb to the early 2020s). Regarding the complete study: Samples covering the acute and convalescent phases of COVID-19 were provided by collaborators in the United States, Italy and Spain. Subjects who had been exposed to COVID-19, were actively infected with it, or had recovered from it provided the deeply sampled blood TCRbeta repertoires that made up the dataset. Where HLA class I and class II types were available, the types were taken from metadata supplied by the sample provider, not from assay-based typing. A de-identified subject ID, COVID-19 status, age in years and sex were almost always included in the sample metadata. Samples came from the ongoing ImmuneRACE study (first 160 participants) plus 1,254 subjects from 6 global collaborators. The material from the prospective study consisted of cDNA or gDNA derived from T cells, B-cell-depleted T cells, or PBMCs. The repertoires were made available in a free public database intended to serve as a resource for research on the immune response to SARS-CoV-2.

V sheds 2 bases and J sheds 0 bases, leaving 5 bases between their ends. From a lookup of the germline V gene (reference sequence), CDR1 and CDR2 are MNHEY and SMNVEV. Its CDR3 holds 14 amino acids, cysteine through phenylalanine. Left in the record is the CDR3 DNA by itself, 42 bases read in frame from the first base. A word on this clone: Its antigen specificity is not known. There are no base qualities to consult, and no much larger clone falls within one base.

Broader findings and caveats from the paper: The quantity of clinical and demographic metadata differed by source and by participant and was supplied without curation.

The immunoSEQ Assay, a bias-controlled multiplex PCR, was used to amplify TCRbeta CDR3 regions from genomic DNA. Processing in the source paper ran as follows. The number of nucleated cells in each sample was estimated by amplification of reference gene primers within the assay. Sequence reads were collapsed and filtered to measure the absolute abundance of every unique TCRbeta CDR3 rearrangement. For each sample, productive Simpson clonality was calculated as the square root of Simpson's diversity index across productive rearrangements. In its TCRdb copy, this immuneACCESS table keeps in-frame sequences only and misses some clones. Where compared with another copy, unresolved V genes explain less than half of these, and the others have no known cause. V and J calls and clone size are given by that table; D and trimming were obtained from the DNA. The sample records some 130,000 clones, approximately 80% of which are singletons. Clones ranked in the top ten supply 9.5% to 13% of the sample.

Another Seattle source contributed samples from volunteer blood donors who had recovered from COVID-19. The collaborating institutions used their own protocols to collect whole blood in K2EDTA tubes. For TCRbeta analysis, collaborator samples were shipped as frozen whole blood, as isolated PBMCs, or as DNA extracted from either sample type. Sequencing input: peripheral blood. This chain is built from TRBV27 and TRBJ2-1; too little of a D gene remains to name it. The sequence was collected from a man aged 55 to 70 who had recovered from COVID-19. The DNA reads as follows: TGTGCCAGCAGTTTACAGGACTCCTACAATGAGCAGTTCTTC. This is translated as CASSLQDSYNEQFF.